The rows below give T cell receptor beta chains drawn from one sample of a study of memory CD4+ T cells and cytomegalovirus serostatus. Profiling relied on immunoSEQ multiplex PCR, and the TCRdb table lists in-frame clones only, not all of them. The sample consists of roughly 86,000 clones, approximately 80% of them appearing once. Sample: memory CD4+ T cells from blood. These receptors all come from an adult in good health and CMV-seropositive. CDR3s include the opening cysteine and the closing phenylalanine or tryptophan. D genes are given only for firm matches. The size field is filled for only some rows; it gives once, few, many or a size class.

J | V | D | size | CDR3 | DNA
TRBJ2-4 | TRBV9 | NA | NA | CASSVDSGLAKNIQYF | TGTGCCAGCAGCGTAGACTCAGGACTAGCCAAAAACATTCAGTACTTC
TRBJ2-7 | TRBV18 | TRBD2 | NA | CASSPTIKGLDYEQYF | TGTGCCAGCTCACCGACTATTAAAGGACTAGACTACGAGCAGTACTTC
TRBJ2-2 | TRBV9 | NA | few | CASSVGAGAATGELFF | TGTGCCAGCAGCGTGGGGGCGGGAGCCGCCACCGGGGAGCTGTTTTTT
TRBJ2-7 | TRBV10-1 | NA | NA | CASSDESDRSSYEQYF | TGCGCCAGCAGTGACGAATCGGACAGATCGAGCTACGAGCAGTACTTC
TRBJ2-3 | TRBV11-2 | NA | NA | CASSPPAVTDTQYF | TGTGCCAGCAGCCCTCCAGCGGTGACAGATACGCAGTATTTT
TRBJ2-3 | TRBV5-4 | NA | NA | CASTSQDTQYF | TGTGCCAGCACTAGCCAGGATACGCAGTATTTT
TRBJ2-1 | TRBV4-2 | TRBD2 | once | CASSQETSGNYNEQFF | TGTGCCAGCAGCCAAGAGACTAGCGGGAACTACAATGAGCAGTTCTTC
TRBJ2-4 | TRBV5-6 | NA | NA | CASSFRQTAKNIQYF | TGTGCCAGCAGCTTTCGACAGACAGCCAAAAACATTCAGTACTTC
TRBJ1-1 | TRBV5-1 | NA | NA | CASSLGGAGTEAFF | TGCGCCAGCAGCTTAGGGGGGGCCGGCACTGAAGCTTTCTTT
TRBJ1-5 | TRBV28 | NA | once | CASRKGTVTQPQHF | TGTGCCAGCAGAAAAGGGACTGTGACTCAGCCCCAGCATTTT
TRBJ1-2 | TRBV30 | NA | NA | CAWSVRWGIGYGYTF | TGTGCCTGGAGTGTACGGTGGGGGATCGGCTATGGCTACACCTTC
TRBJ1-1 | TRBV29-1 | TRBD1 | NA | CSVIRTGEGSEAFF | TGCAGCGTAATAAGGACAGGGGAAGGGTCTGAAGCTTTCTTT
TRBJ2-6 | TRBV19 | NA | NA | CASSPGGPGANVLTF | TGTGCCAGTAGTCCCGGGGGGCCTGGGGCCAACGTCCTGACTTTC
TRBJ2-1 | TRBV30 | TRBD2 | NA | CAWTSRTSGLSEQFF | TGTGCCTGGACTTCACGGACTAGCGGATTAAGTGAGCAGTTCTTC
TRBJ2-1 | TRBV19 | TRBD2 | NA | CASSMRAGGTTRLNEQFF | TGTGCCAGTAGTATGCGGGCGGGAGGCACAACCCGCCTCAATGAGCAGTTCTTC
TRBJ1-2 | TRBV4-2 | NA | NA | CASSQAPDRGYTF | TGTGCCAGCAGCCAAGCCCCCGACCGAGGCTACACCTTC
TRBJ2-5 | TRBV9 | NA | NA | CASSVVGREGETQYF | TGTGCCAGCAGCGTAGTAGGCAGGGAAGGAGAGACCCAGTACTTC
TRBJ2-2 | TRBV6-4 | TRBD2 | NA | CASSARRRGGAGELFF | TGTGCCAGCAGTGCCCGGAGGCGGGGGGGGGCCGGGGAGCTGTTTTTT
TRBJ2-2 | TRBV5-1 | TRBD2 | NA | CASTGLTNTGELFF | TGCGCCAGCACGGGACTAACGAACACCGGGGAGCTGTTTTTT
TRBJ2-7 | TRBV28 | TRBD2 | NA | CASSASGTSGTYEQYF | TGTGCCAGCAGTGCCTCCGGGACTAGCGGTACCTACGAGCAGTACTTC
TRBJ1-1 | TRBV5-1 | NA | NA | CASSLTRNSLNTEAFF | TGCGCCAGCAGCTTGACCCGGAATTCCCTGAACACTGAAGCTTTCTTT
TRBJ2-3 | TRBV27 | TRBD2 | NA | CASKPQTSSTDTQYF | TGTGCCAGCAAACCGCAGACTAGCAGCACAGATACGCAGTATTTT
TRBJ1-1 | TRBV5-1 | NA | few | CASSLDPGTTEAFF | TGCGCCAGCAGCTTGGATCCCGGGACCACTGAAGCTTTCTTT
TRBJ1-2 | TRBV18 | NA | NA | CASSPEPNYGYTF | TGTGCCAGCTCACCGGAACCAAACTATGGCTACACCTTC
TRBJ1-5 | TRBV28 | NA | few | CASSLGVAEQPQHF | TGTGCCAGCAGTTTAGGGGTGGCAGAGCAGCCCCAGCATTTT
TRBJ2-4 | TRBV6-1 | NA | once | CASSDGTINIQYF | TGTGCCAGCAGTGATGGGACCATAAACATTCAGTACTTC
TRBJ2-2 | TRBV7-6 | NA | NA | CASSLEVPSNTGELFF | TGTGCCAGCAGCTTAGAAGTCCCCTCGAACACCGGGGAGCTGTTTTTT
TRBJ2-5 | TRBV14 | NA | NA | CASSPQSAYQETQYF | TGTGCCAGCAGCCCACAATCGGCGTACCAAGAGACCCAGTACTTC
TRBJ1-6 | TRBV11-2 | TRBD1 | NA | CASSFRRDRGWSPLHF | TGTGCCAGCAGCTTTAGACGGGACAGGGGGTGGTCACCCCTCCACTTT
TRBJ2-7 | TRBV5-4 | NA | NA | CASSPGTSRGFYEQYF | TGTGCCAGCAGCCCCGGGACGTCGAGGGGGTTCTACGAGCAGTACTTC
TRBJ2-6 | TRBV28 | NA | NA | CASSSHTGVRSGANVLTF | TGTGCCAGCAGTTCCCATACTGGGGTCCGCTCTGGGGCCAACGTCCTGACTTTC
TRBJ2-4 | TRBV9 | NA | NA | CASSPHRAKNIQYF | TGTGCCAGCAGCCCTCACCGAGCCAAAAACATTCAGTACTTC
TRBJ2-6 | TRBV11-2 | NA | NA | CASSLNRGYSGANVLTF | TGTGCCAGCAGCTTAAATCGGGGATACTCTGGGGCCAACGTCCTGACTTTC
TRBJ1-1 | TRBV6-5 | NA | NA | CASSYRADLNTEAFF | TGTGCCAGCAGTTACAGGGCAGACTTGAACACTGAAGCTTTCTTT
TRBJ1-1 | TRBV27 | TRBD1 | NA | CASSRGQGLRRFF | TGTGCCAGCAGTAGAGGACAGGGTCTTAGGCGATTCTTT
TRBJ2-3 | TRBV5-1 | NA | NA | CASSLARLITDTQYF | TGCGCCAGCAGCTTGGCTCGACTGATCACAGATACGCAGTATTTT
TRBJ2-2 | TRBV19 | NA | NA | CASSISTVNTGELFF | TGTGCCAGTAGTATATCGACCGTGAACACCGGGGAGCTGTTTTTT
TRBJ1-1 | TRBV19 | NA | NA | CASSITRNTEAFF | TGTGCCAGTAGTATCACCAGGAACACTGAAGCTTTCTTT
TRBJ2-5 | TRBV7-2 | NA | NA | CASSRVGGETQYF | TGTGCCAGCAGCCGCGTTGGAGGGGAGACCCAGTACTTC
TRBJ1-1 | TRBV25-1 | NA | NA | CASSVQGRGTEAFF | TGTGCCAGCAGTGTACAGGGTCGGGGGACTGAAGCTTTCTTT
TRBJ2-5 | TRBV9 | NA | NA | CASSVGPTRGQETQYF | TGTGCCAGCAGCGTAGGACCGACTAGGGGGCAAGAGACCCAGTACTTC
TRBJ2-7 | TRBV11-2 | NA | NA | CASSLGQGATYEQYF | TGTGCCAGCAGCTTAGGCCAGGGTGCAACCTACGAGCAGTACTTC
TRBJ2-7 | TRBV7-9 | NA | NA | CASSTQQGSYEQYF | TGTGCCAGCAGCACCCAACAGGGTTCCTACGAGCAGTACTTC
TRBJ2-7 | TRBV18 | TRBD1 | few | CASTGGQGPYEQYF | TGTGCCAGCACAGGGGGACAGGGACCCTACGAGCAGTACTTC
TRBJ2-1 | TRBV19 | NA | NA | CASSTLVGNEQFF | TGTGCCAGTAGCACCCTCGTTGGAAATGAGCAGTTCTTC
TRBJ2-1 | TRBV10-3 | TRBD2 | once | CAISDSTRGVNEQFF | TGTGCCATCAGTGATTCCACCCGGGGGGTCAATGAGCAGTTCTTC
TRBJ1-4 | TRBV6-1 | NA | NA | CASSEWGSGATKKLFF | TGTGCCAGCAGTGAATGGGGGTCAGGAGCAACAAAAAAACTGTTTTTT
TRBJ1-3 | TRBV5-1 | NA | NA | CASSSNPGNTIYF | TGCGCCAGCAGCTCGAACCCCGGAAACACCATATATTTT
TRBJ1-4 | TRBV28 | NA | NA | CASSFADGATNEKLFF | TGTGCCAGCAGTTTTGCGGACGGAGCAACTAATGAAAAACTGTTTTTT
TRBJ2-7 | TRBV9 | TRBD2 | few | CASSVGLAGNEQYF | TGTGCCAGCAGCGTTGGTCTAGCGGGGAACGAGCAGTACTTC
TRBJ1-5 | TRBV30 | NA | NA | CAWSVQQNQPQHF | TGTGCCTGGAGTGTACAGCAAAATCAGCCCCAGCATTTT